Listed below are T cell receptor beta chains from one sample, sequenced in a study of T cells in localized non-small cell lung cancer. This table comes from immunoSEQ multiplex PCR, and its TCRdb copy is limited to in-frame clones, with some not included. Of about 1,400 clones listed, roughly 22% are singletons. Sequencing used lung tumor tissue, obtained before any cancer treatment. The receptors were gathered from a female donor older than 55 with stage II squamous cell lung carcinoma. Each CDR3 is given with its conserved first and last residue. D genes are given only for firm matches. A clone size is listed for some rows: how often the clone was seen (once, few, many), or a class if it is expanded.

DNA: TGTGCCAGCAGCTGGCTAGCGGGAGACTCCTACGAGCAGTACTTC; CDR3: CASSWLAGDSYEQYF; size: NA; J: TRBJ2-7; D: TRBD2; V: TRBV13
DNA: TGTGCCAGCAGGGGCCAAGGACGAACTAATGAAAAACTGTTTTTT; CDR3: CASRGQGRTNEKLFF; size: NA; J: TRBJ1-4; D: NA; V: TRBV6-8
DNA: TGTGCCATCAGTGAGTCCGAATCGGACCCTACTAGCGAACAAGAGACCCAGTACTTC; CDR3: CAISESESDPTSEQETQYF; size: few; J: TRBJ2-5; D: TRBD2; V: TRBV10-3
DNA: TGTGCCAGCAGCGGGTGGGGGACCCGAGGCTACACCTTC; CDR3: CASSGWGTRGYTF; size: few; J: TRBJ1-2; D: NA; V: TRBV9
DNA: TGTGCCAGCTCACCCGCGACAGGGGGCGAGTATGGCTACACCTTC; CDR3: CASSPATGGEYGYTF; size: NA; J: TRBJ1-2; D: TRBD1; V: TRBV18
DNA: TGTGCCAGCAGTTACTCGAACAGGGGTGTTTATAATTCACCCCTCCACTTT; CDR3: CASSYSNRGVYNSPLHF; size: NA; J: TRBJ1-6; D: TRBD1; V: TRBV6-8
DNA: TGTGCCAGCAGTGAAGAGGGGGACACTGAAGCTTTCTTT; CDR3: CASSEEGDTEAFF; size: few; J: TRBJ1-1; D: NA; V: TRBV6-1
DNA: TGTGCCAGCAGCGTAGCAAGGACTAGCGGGAGACCGAACACCGGGGAGCTGTTTTTT; CDR3: CASSVARTSGRPNTGELFF; size: NA; J: TRBJ2-2; D: TRBD2; V: TRBV9
DNA: TGTGCCAGCAGCCCACAGGGGAACACCGGGGAGCTGTTTTTT; CDR3: CASSPQGNTGELFF; size: few; J: TRBJ2-2; D: NA; V: TRBV11-3
DNA: TGTGCCAGCAGCTTAGGCGGAGCTACAGATACGCAGTATTTT; CDR3: CASSLGGATDTQYF; size: medium-sized; J: TRBJ2-3; D: NA; V: TRBV11-3
DNA: TGTGCCAGCAGTGAGCAGGGGGTTTACGGAAAACTGTTTTTT; CDR3: CASSEQGVYGKLFF; size: NA; J: TRBJ1-4; D: TRBD1; V: TRBV9
DNA: TGCGCCAGCCACGCGGGGGGGACCTCGATGAACACTGAAGCTTTCTTT; CDR3: CASHAGGTSMNTEAFF; size: once; J: TRBJ1-1; D: NA; V: TRBV5-1
DNA: TGTGCCAGCAGTAGAGGGGATTCGGAGCAGCCCCAGCATTTT; CDR3: CASSRGDSEQPQHF; size: NA; J: TRBJ1-5; D: NA; V: TRBV6-8
DNA: TGTGCCAGCAGCTTTCCCCCGGGAGGGGGAGGAACAGATACGCAGTATTTT; CDR3: CASSFPPGGGGTDTQYF; size: medium-sized; J: TRBJ2-3; D: TRBD2; V: TRBV11-3
DNA: TGTGCCAGCAGTGAAGCGGGTTGGACCGGCGGGGAGCTGTTTTTT; CDR3: CASSEAGWTGGELFF; size: few; J: TRBJ2-2; D: NA; V: TRBV2
DNA: TGCAGCGTTGAGGGTCTTTCAGGAAACACTGAAGCTTTCTTT; CDR3: CSVEGLSGNTEAFF; size: NA; J: TRBJ1-1; D: NA; V: TRBV29-1
DNA: TGTGCCAGTAGTGTAACAGGGGTTGGAAACACCATATATTTT; CDR3: CASSVTGVGNTIYF; size: NA; J: TRBJ1-3; D: TRBD1; V: TRBV19
DNA: TGTGCCATCAGTGAGTTAGAGGGGACGGACACTGAAGCTTTCTTT; CDR3: CAISELEGTDTEAFF; size: few; J: TRBJ1-1; D: NA; V: TRBV10-3
DNA: TGTGCCAGCAGTTTTGGACGGCCAGAGACCCAGTACTTC; CDR3: CASSFGRPETQYF; size: few; J: TRBJ2-5; D: NA; V: TRBV6-8
DNA: TGTGCCAGCAGCGCGGACAGGGGGACATACAATGAGCAGTTCTTC; CDR3: CASSADRGTYNEQFF; size: few; J: TRBJ2-1; D: TRBD1; V: TRBV11-3
DNA: TGTGCCAGTAGCCGACGGGGGGGTACTAACTATGGCTACACCTTC; CDR3: CASSRRGGTNYGYTF; size: NA; J: TRBJ1-2; D: NA; V: TRBV19
DNA: TGTGCCAGTAGCGTTCTAGCAGTCGACGGGGGCTACACCTTC; CDR3: CASSVLAVDGGYTF; size: large; J: TRBJ1-2; D: NA; V: TRBV19
DNA: TGTGCCAGTAGTATATGGGCTAGCGGGAGGAATGAGCAGTTCTTC; CDR3: CASSIWASGRNEQFF; size: large; J: TRBJ2-1; D: TRBD2; V: TRBV19
DNA: TGCGCCAGCAGCTTGGCCGGGGACAGGGTTTACAATGAGCAGTTCTTC; CDR3: CASSLAGDRVYNEQFF; size: NA; J: TRBJ2-1; D: TRBD1; V: TRBV5-1
DNA: TGTGCCAGCAGCGACCTCGGGGGCCACAATGAGCAGTTCTTC; CDR3: CASSDLGGHNEQFF; size: NA; J: TRBJ2-1; D: NA; V: TRBV9
DNA: TGTGCCAGCAGTTCTCCTAGCGGGGCCTCCGAGAAGCAGTACTTC; CDR3: CASSSPSGASEKQYF; size: medium-sized; J: TRBJ2-7; D: TRBD2; V: TRBV6-8
DNA: TGTGCCAGCAGCCGGGTTCGGGGGGCTGAAGCTTTCTTT; CDR3: CASSRVRGAEAFF; size: large; J: TRBJ1-1; D: NA; V: TRBV14
DNA: TGTGCCAGCAGCCTCCTTGACAGGGACGCCCTCTATGGCTACACCTTC; CDR3: CASSLLDRDALYGYTF; size: NA; J: TRBJ1-2; D: TRBD1; V: TRBV14
DNA: TGTGCCAGTAGTACCCCGGGGGGCGGGGGCATAAATCAGCCCCAGCATTTT; CDR3: CASSTPGGGGINQPQHF; size: few; J: TRBJ1-5; D: NA; V: TRBV19
DNA: TGCGCCAGCAGCTTCAACAACAGGGGTCAATCTGAAAAACTGTTTTTT; CDR3: CASSFNNRGQSEKLFF; size: NA; J: TRBJ1-4; D: TRBD1; V: TRBV5-1
DNA: TGTGCCAGCAGTTTACTACAGGGTAGCAATCAGCCCCAGCATTTT; CDR3: CASSLLQGSNQPQHF; size: NA; J: TRBJ1-5; D: NA; V: TRBV28
DNA: TGTGCCAGCAGCGTAGATCCAGGGAACTATGGCTACACCTTC; CDR3: CASSVDPGNYGYTF; size: NA; J: TRBJ1-2; D: NA; V: TRBV9
DNA: TGTGCCAGCACGGCGACAGGGATCTACGAGCAGTACTTC; CDR3: CASTATGIYEQYF; size: NA; J: TRBJ2-7; D: TRBD1; V: TRBV6-8
DNA: TGCGCCAGCAGCTTGGAAAGGTACAGGGAGACCCAGTACTTC; CDR3: CASSLERYRETQYF; size: NA; J: TRBJ2-5; D: NA; V: TRBV5-1
DNA: TGTGCCAGCAGGAAGGACAGCCTTTACACTGAAGCTTTCTTT; CDR3: CASRKDSLYTEAFF; size: few; J: TRBJ1-1; D: NA; V: TRBV6-8
DNA: TGCGCCAGCAGCCCTCTGGGTGGAGGGCAGCCCCAGCATTTT; CDR3: CASSPLGGGQPQHF; size: few; J: TRBJ1-5; D: NA; V: TRBV4-1
DNA: TGTGCCAGCAGCCTAATAGACAGGGCAGATACGCAGTATTTT; CDR3: CASSLIDRADTQYF; size: few; J: TRBJ2-3; D: TRBD1; V: TRBV11-3
DNA: TGTGCCAGCAGCTCCCCCGGAGGTCCTTCCTACAATGAGCAGTTCTTC; CDR3: CASSSPGGPSYNEQFF; size: NA; J: TRBJ2-1; D: NA; V: TRBV9